This T cell receptor (beta chain) derives from a study of cytomegalovirus exposure and HLA in healthy donors. Findings and limits, study-wide: Earlier analysis looked at TCR beta V segments, and most were productive about 90% or about 30% of the time. From TCR beta sequences, most subjects' HLA-A and HLA-B alleles were reportedly predicted accurately.

The donors gave bone marrow, and they were healthy. At sampling all donors were nominally healthy, likely with unrecorded immune exposures. Primers included in the PCR were 60 Vbeta and 13 Jbeta primers. Method: immunoSEQ multiplex PCR; TCRdb's copy keeps in-frame clones and lacks some. The table lists hundreds of thousands of clones, roughly 83% of them singletons. Turning to this clone: The target antigen is unknown.

The TCR comes from a boy aged 2-9 years in good health and CMV-seronegative. The sample was PBMCs.

The CDR3 spells CAIHSGGSSYNEQFF. In nucleotides, the CDR3 is TGTGCCATCCATAGCGGGGGAAGCTCCTACAATGAGCAGTTCTTC. The chain carries TRBV2 and TRBJ2-1; TRBD2 agrees at 9 bases. The CDR3 runs 15 residues. Looked up from germline, CDR1 is SNHLY and CDR2 is FYNNEI. V shed 10 bases and J 0 bases; nucleotides not matched to a gene: 7.